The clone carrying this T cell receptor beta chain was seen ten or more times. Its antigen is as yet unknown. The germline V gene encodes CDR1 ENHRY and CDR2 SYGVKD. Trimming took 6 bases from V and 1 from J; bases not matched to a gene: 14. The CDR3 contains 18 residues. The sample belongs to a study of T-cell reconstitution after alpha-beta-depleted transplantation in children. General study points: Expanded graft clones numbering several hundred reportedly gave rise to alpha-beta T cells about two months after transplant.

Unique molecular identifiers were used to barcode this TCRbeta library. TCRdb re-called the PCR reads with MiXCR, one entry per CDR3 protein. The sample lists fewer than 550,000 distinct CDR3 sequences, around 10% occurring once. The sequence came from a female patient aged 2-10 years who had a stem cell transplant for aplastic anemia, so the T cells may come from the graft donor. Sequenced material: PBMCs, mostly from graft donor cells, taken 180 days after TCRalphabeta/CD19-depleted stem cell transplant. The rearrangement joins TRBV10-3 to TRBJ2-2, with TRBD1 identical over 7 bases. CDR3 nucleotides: TGTGCCATCAGCCCATGGGACAGCCTCCATCTGAACACCGGGGAGCTGTTTTTT. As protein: CAISPWDSLHLNTGELFF.